This T cell receptor (beta chain) is from a study of CD8+CD57+ T cells in acquired aplastic anemia. Whole-study context: Sorted CD4+ plus CD8+ cells gave DNA averaging about 3.2 ug. There were 10 million or so reads, on average, for CD4+ cells from healthy donors.

It was genomic DNA that served as the template for profiling TCR beta VDJ and CDR3. TCRdb re-analysed the reads in MiXCR, keeping a single row per CDR3 protein. The repertoire holds hundreds of thousands of distinct CDR3 sequences, 65% to 80% seen once, with less than 4% in the top ten. Regarding the study as a whole: Controls and patients did not differ significantly in CD8+ Simpson's diversity. Patients and controls had in common twenty-nine CD8+ CDR3 sequences.

The CDR3 has 14 amino acids. Germline CDR1 reads SGHVS; CDR2 reads FQNEAQ. The V segment lost 4 bases and the J segment 3 bases; nucleotides outside the gene matches: 5. This clonotype was detected many times. Its antigen is still unknown. Sequencing was carried out using sorted CD4+, CD8+, or CD8+CD57+ T cells (not recorded which) from PBMCs. The chain combines TRBV7-8 with TRBJ2-5; 7 positions match TRBD2. This TCR came from a human donor in good health, serving as a control. In DNA form, the CDR3 reads TGTGCCAGCAGCTCCTCTGGGGGGGAAGAGACCCAGTACTTC. Translation gives CASSSSGGEETQYF.